One sample yielded the 18 T cell receptor beta chains listed below, sequenced in a study of T cells after yellow fever vaccination. MiXCR, run by TCRdb on the 5' RACE reads, gives a single entry per CDR3 protein. Seen here are around 68,000 distinct CDR3 sequences, about 7.7% observed once, and the top ten hold around 29%. The sequencing here drew on CD8+ T cells sorted from PBMCs, taken 10 days after the first yellow fever vaccination. These receptor sequences come from a young man who received the YFV17D yellow fever vaccine.

The chain has TRBV7-9 and TRBJ1-1; TRBD1 is a possible D gene (5 bases). V was clipped by 5 bases and J by 2 bases, with 15 bases between them. Germline V gene sequence: CDR1 SEHNR, CDR2 FQNEAQ (reference sequence). This CDR3 comprises 15 residues. This CDR3 is CASSEPGGANTEAFF. CDR3 DNA: TGTGCCAGCAGCGAACCGGGGGGAGCAAACACTGAAGCTTTCTTT.

A few counts support this clonotype. The chain has TRBV27 and TRBJ2-2, with 7 bases that match TRBD2. CDR1 MNHEY and CDR2 SMNVEV come from the germline V gene (reference sequence). The length of the CDR3 is 16 residues. The V segment lost 4 bases and the J segment 1 base; nucleotides outside the gene matches: 6. For the CDR3, the DNA is TGTGCCAGCAGTTCCCATCGGGGGGTGAACACCGGGGAGCTGTTTTTT. It specifies CASSSHRGVNTGELFF.

The sample holds many counts of this clonotype. V is TRBV28 and J is TRBJ2-3; maybe TRBD1 (5 bases). V dropped 6 bases and J dropped 1 base, with 8 bases sitting between them. The CDR3 is 13 residues long. CDR1 MDHEN and CDR2 SYDVKM come from the germline V gene. CDR3 amino acids: CASSRDGTDTQYF. The CDR3 bases are TGTGCCAGCAGCAGGGATGGCACAGATACGCAGTATTTT.

This clonotype was found many times. V usage is TRBV5-1 and J usage is TRBJ1-1; TRBD1 is a possible D gene (5 bases). This CDR3 contains 14 residues. Germline CDR1 and CDR2: SGHRS and YFSETQ. Trimming stripped 0 bases from V and 8 bases from J, with 14 bases between. Written as DNA, the CDR3 is TGCGCCAGCAGCTTGGGGGCAGGGTCCAGGGAAGCTTTCTTT. This encodes CASSLGAGSREAFF. The variable domain in full, with the rest retrieved from reference TRBV5-1 and TRBJ1-1, is KAGVTQTPRYLIKTRGQQVTLSCSPISGHRSVSWYQQTPGQGLQFLFEYFSETQRNKGNFPGRFSGRQFSNSRSEMNVSTLELGDSALYLCASSLGAGSREAFFGQGTRLTVV.

This chain joins TRBV20-1 and TRBJ2-2; D is unresolved. The CDR3 covers 15 residues. V was cut by 1 base and J by 6 bases, with 15 bases left in between. Germline values: CDR1 DFQATT, CDR2 SNEGSKA (reference sequence). The CDR3 loop is CSARASGPEAGELFF. The CDR3, as DNA: TGCAGTGCTAGAGCATCAGGCCCCGAGGCCGGGGAGCTGTTTTTT.

This clonotype was seen at least ten times. This sequence joins TRBV10-3 and TRBJ2-1, with D possibly matching TRBD1 (6 bases). The CDR3 sequence is 14 residues long. Germline V CDR1 and CDR2: ENHRY, SYGVKD. Trimming left V 5 bases short and J 7 bases short, with 15 bases between. CDR3 in DNA: TGTGCCATCAGTCTCTACAGGGTAGGGAATGAGCAGTTCTTC. It yields the protein CAISLYRVGNEQFF.

This clonotype was seen repeatedly, ten times or more. The chain employs TRBV4-2 and TRBJ1-2; D uncertain. Between the trimmed V and J ends, which lost 0 bases and 4 bases, there was a span of 3 bases. Germline CDR1 is LGHNA and CDR2 is YNFKEQ. The CDR3 runs 12 residues. The CDR3 sequence: CASSQEGYGYTF. DNA for the CDR3: TGTGCCAGCAGCCAAGAAGGCTATGGCTACACCTTC.

This clonotype was counted at least ten times. The CDR3 nucleotides read TGTGCCAGTAGTATTACAGGGGGGCGCACCGGGGAGCTGTTTTTT. It is translated as CASSITGGRTGELFF. V is TRBV19 and J is TRBJ2-2; 8 positions match TRBD1. CDR1 and CDR2 (germline): LNHDA, SQIVND (reference sequence). CDR3 size: 15 residues. V lost 3 bases to trimming and J lost 4 bases; unmatched junction nucleotides: 4.

The genes are TRBV5-1 and TRBJ1-4, with a tentative D call TRBD1 (5 bases). The V and J ends lost 3 bases and 5 bases respectively, with 17 bases between them. The CDR3 spans 16 residues. The germline V gene has CDR1 SGHRS and CDR2 YFSETQ. For the CDR3, the DNA is TGCGCCAGCAGCTCCCTTCCGACAGTGGGAAATGAAAAACTGTTTTTT. This translates into CASSSLPTVGNEKLFF.

This clonotype was detected many times. The V call is TRBV4-3, the J call TRBJ2-1; 8 nucleotides line up with TRBD2. In germline, CDR1 is LGHNA, CDR2 YSLEER. Germline trimming cut 1 base from V and 3 bases from J; bases unmatched to any gene: 8. This CDR3 comprises 17 residues. Here the CDR3 DNA reads TGCGCCAGCAGCCAAGGGACGGGGGGGCGGTTCTACAATGAGCAGTTCTTC. This translates into CASSQGTGGRFYNEQFF.

In its sample, this clonotype was seen many times. Mismatch with germline at one junction end may stem from a read error. This rearrangement joins TRBV20-1 to TRBJ2-7; D is ambiguous. The CDR3 spans 11 residues. CDR1 and CDR2 (germline): DFQATT, SNEGSKA (reference sequence). The CDR3 DNA follows: TGCAGTGCTCGAGAACTCTACGAGCAGTACTTC. This gives the protein CSARELYEQYF.

This clonotype has a count of ten or more. The rearrangement joins TRBV29-1 to TRBJ1-2; D remains ambiguous. The CDR3 covers 15 residues. V shed 3 bases and J shed 7 bases, with 21 bases lying between them. Germline V gene lookup returns CDR1 SQVTM and CDR2 ANQGSEA. The CDR3 sequence is CSVDILELPGGGYTF. The CDR3 DNA follows: TGCAGCGTTGATATTCTGGAACTCCCCGGAGGTGGCTACACCTTC.

This clonotype was seen repeatedly, ten times or more. V usage is TRBV4-1 and J usage is TRBJ2-5; D not certain. The CDR3 is made up of 14 amino acids. The germline CDR1 and CDR2 sequences are MGHRA and YSYEKL. V lost 1 base, J lost 2 bases, and 8 bases lay in between. CDR3 loop: CASSQGVTQETQYF. In nucleotides, the CDR3 is TGCGCCAGCAGCCAAGGAGTAACTCAAGAGACCCAGTACTTC.

As to this clonotype: This may be a read error: a much more frequent sequence differs by one nucleotide. J is TRBJ2-7 and V is TRBV6-2 or TRBV6-3; weak D call: TRBD1 (6 bases). This CDR3 spans 13 amino acids. Germline V gene data show CDR1 as MNHEY and CDR2 as SVGEGT. Trimming cost V 2 bases and J 8 bases, with 13 bases left between them. The CDR3 here is CASSYQGFSKQYV. DNA of the CDR3: TGTGCCAGCAGTTACCAGGGGTTTAGTAAGCAGTACGTC.

This clonotype was counted many times. V and J are TRBV6-4 and TRBJ2-2, with TRBD2 matching over 8 bases. V lost 3 bases, J lost 3 bases, and 0 bases stayed unmatched. Germline CDR1 is MRHNA and CDR2 is SNTAGT. CDR3 length: 14 residues. The CDR3 sequence: CASSERGDTGELFF. Written as DNA, the CDR3 is TGTGCCAGCAGTGAGCGGGGGGACACCGGGGAGCTGTTTTTT.

This clonotype was observed many times. The chain links TRBV19 to TRBJ1-1; 11 nucleotides align to TRBD1. CDR1 LNHDA and CDR2 SQIVND come from the germline V gene (reference sequence). J was trimmed by 2 bases and V by 2 bases; bases with no gene match: 4. The CDR3 runs 16 residues. The CDR3 DNA reads as TGTGCCAGTAGTATACTCAGGACAGGGGGCAACACTGAAGCTTTCTTT. Translating gives CASSILRTGGNTEAFF. Based on the CDR3 plus reference TRBV19 and TRBJ1-1, the full variable domain is DGGITQSPKYLFRKEGQNVTLSCEQNLNHDAMYWYRQDPGQGLRLIYYSQIVNDFQKGDIAEGYSVSREKKESFPLTVTSAQKNPTAFYLCASSILRTGGNTEAFFGQGTRLTVV.

This clonotype was found a few times. The chain combines TRBV7-8 with TRBJ1-2; 7 bases map to TRBD1. CDR3 size: 16 residues. CDR1 is SGHVS and CDR2 is FQNEAQ in the germline V gene. V lost 5 bases, J lost 2 bases, and 11 bases stayed unmatched. The CDR3 loop reads CASSLNRDRSNYGYTF. As DNA, the CDR3 is TGTGCCAGCAGCCTTAATAGGGACAGATCAAACTATGGCTACACCTTC.

The chain carries TRBV2 and TRBJ2-2; D is unresolved. In germline, CDR1 is SNHLY, CDR2 FYNNEI. V was trimmed by 1 base and J by 0 bases, leaving 6 bases between them. The CDR3 extends over 15 amino acids. As DNA, the CDR3 is TGTGCCAGCAGTGAAGGGGCACCGAACACCGGGGAGCTGTTTTTT. This encodes CASSEGAPNTGELFF.